This T cell receptor beta chain was sequenced for a study of vaccination effects on CD4 cells after COVID-19. Concerning this clone itself: The antigen is unknown.

CDR1 is LNHDA and CDR2 is SQIVND in the germline V gene (reference sequence). The CDR3 runs to 15 residues. Losses at the gene ends were 4 bases for V and 6 bases for J; bases not matched to a gene: 11. In the ViraFEST assay, antigen-specific CD4+ clonotypes were identified by expansion after peptide-pool stimulation. It was after more than 8 days of culture that CD4+ T cells were isolated. Between March and December 2020, the person had a SARS-CoV-2 infection that PCR confirmed. The table came from immunoSEQ multiplex PCR; TCRdb's copy has only in-frame clones and leaves some out. This sample has approximately 22,000 clones; around 72% occur once, and the top ten carry approximately 40%.

This TCR was sampled from a human donor who had a prior SARS-CoV-2 infection. The chain employs TRBV19 and TRBJ2-7; 8 positions match TRBD1. Sequencing was performed on CD4+ T cells from PBMCs cultured with a peptide pool, taken before COVID-19 vaccination. CDR3 coding DNA: TGTGCCAGTAGTACAGGGACAGGCTCTTTGGGCGAGCAGTACTTC. Protein sequence: CASSTGTGSLGEQYF.